The clone carrying this TCR beta chain was picked up a small number of times. As yet, its antigen is unknown. Patients chosen for sequencing had shown CD8+CD57+ cell expansion by flow cytometry. Among the patients, none had received any therapy at the time of blood sampling. The V gene lost 5 bases and the J gene lost 0 bases, with 17 bases spanning the gap. This CDR3 region has 17 residues. Germline CDR1 SGHAT, CDR2 FQNNGV. For CDR3 and TCR beta VDJ profiling, genomic DNA was the template used. TCRdb re-analysed the reads in MiXCR, keeping a single row per CDR3 protein. The sample lists more than 150,000 distinct CDR3 sequences; roughly 50% were seen once. The sample is drawn from a study of CD8+CD57+ T cells in acquired aplastic anemia. Findings of the study overall: CD8+ Simpson's diversity did not differ significantly between patients and controls. Researchers report that around 30 CD8+ CDR3 sequences appeared in both patients and controls.

This TCR was recovered from a human donor with aplastic anemia. The chain has TRBV11-2 and TRBJ1-3; D call uncertain. The sequencing input was sorted CD4+, CD8+, or CD8+CD57+ T cells (not recorded which) from PBMCs. CDR3 sequence (DNA): TGTGCCAGCAGCATGGGTTCGGGCCTTAGCTCTGGAAACACCATATATTTT. Translating it yields CASSMGSGLSSGNTIYF.